Sequencing of this T cell receptor (beta chain) was carried out in a study of blood T cell repertoires in COVID-19. Across the whole study: The United States, Italy and Spain provided the acute and convalescent COVID-19 samples. T cells, B-cell-depleted T cells, or PBMCs provided the cDNA or gDNA that served as material.

The sample holds one count of this clone. Authors' methods: For nucleated cells, counts were estimated from reference gene primer amplification. Profiled with immunoSEQ multiplex PCR; TCRdb holds only in-frame clones, not every one. V and J calls and clone size are as listed in that table; D and trimming were resolved from the DNA. The data hold about 200,000 clones, with more than 75% observed a single time. This clonotype was sampled from a man aged 50 to 60 with acute or convalescent COVID-19. The specimen sequenced was peripheral blood.

CDR3 region: CASSSGTGSSAQETQYF. The CDR3 DNA follows: TGTGCCAGCAGCTCCGGGACAGGGAGCTCGGCCCAAGAGACCCAGTACTTC. The V and J genes are TRBV5-8 and TRBJ2-5; 9 bases are shared with TRBD1. The V gene end was trimmed by 3 bases and the J gene end by 1 base; junction bases not matched to a gene: 10. There are 17 residues in the CDR3. Germline V CDR1 and CDR2: SGHTS, YDEGEE.